A selection of T cell receptor beta chains follows, all from one sample in a study of shared clonotypes between healthy human individuals. Profiling relied on immunoSEQ multiplex PCR, and the TCRdb table lists in-frame clones only, not all of them. The table has roughly 2.1 million clones, approximately 94% seen once. The sequenced sample was naive CD8+ T cells from PBMCs. Receptor source: a man between 18 and 29 years old in good health. Some clones in this sample may be carry-over from other donors' samples. Each CDR3 is given with its conserved first and last residue. Each record gives: J gene, clone size, D gene, V gene, CDR3 protein, CDR3 DNA. D genes are given only for firm matches. For some rows the clone size is stated as once, few or many, or as a class when expanded; others skip it.

J gene: TRBJ2-1; clone size: .; D gene: .; V gene: TRBV15; CDR3 protein: CATSRDRGPYNEQFF; CDR3 DNA: TGTGCCACCAGCAGAGACAGGGGACCCTACAATGAGCAGTTCTTC
J gene: TRBJ1-2; clone size: few; D gene: .; V gene: TRBV6-6; CDR3 protein: CASSYESSQGYTF; CDR3 DNA: TGTGCCAGCAGTTACGAATCAAGTCAGGGCTACACCTTC
J gene: TRBJ1-1; clone size: .; D gene: .; V gene: TRBV5-6; CDR3 protein: CASSWGTHTEAFF; CDR3 DNA: TGTGCCAGCAGCTGGGGGACCCACACTGAAGCTTTCTTT
J gene: TRBJ2-7; clone size: .; D gene: TRBD2; V gene: TRBV7-2; CDR3 protein: CASSRSGLAGWEQYF; CDR3 DNA: TGTGCCAGCAGCCGATCGGGACTAGCGGGATGGGAGCAGTACTTC
J gene: TRBJ2-7; clone size: .; D gene: .; V gene: TRBV7-9; CDR3 protein: CASSLKGSSYEQYF; CDR3 DNA: TGTGCCAGCAGCTTAAAGGGTAGCTCCTACGAGCAGTACTTC
J gene: TRBJ2-3; clone size: .; D gene: TRBD2; V gene: TRBV7-6; CDR3 protein: CASSLAEALAGVGADTQYF; CDR3 DNA: TGTGCCAGCAGCTTAGCGGAGGCACTAGCGGGAGTCGGGGCAGATACGCAGTATTTT
J gene: TRBJ2-7; clone size: .; D gene: TRBD2; V gene: TRBV6-1; CDR3 protein: CASSEAWTSGGYEQYF; CDR3 DNA: TGTGCCAGCAGTGAAGCGTGGACTAGCGGGGGCTACGAGCAGTACTTC
J gene: TRBJ2-7; clone size: .; D gene: .; V gene: TRBV11-2; CDR3 protein: CASSSSPAGEQYF; CDR3 DNA: TGTGCCAGCAGCTCGAGCCCCGCGGGTGAGCAGTACTTC
J gene: TRBJ1-2; clone size: .; D gene: .; V gene: TRBV6-4; CDR3 protein: CASSDSSAAGYTF; CDR3 DNA: TGTGCCAGCAGTGACTCGAGCGCAGCGGGCTACACCTTC
J gene: TRBJ2-7; clone size: once; D gene: .; V gene: TRBV4-1; CDR3 protein: CASSQVWRAGYEQYF; CDR3 DNA: TGCGCCAGCAGCCAAGTTTGGAGGGCGGGGTACGAGCAGTACTTC
J gene: TRBJ2-1; clone size: .; D gene: .; V gene: TRBV9; CDR3 protein: CASSVEGVGVYNEQFF; CDR3 DNA: TGTGCCAGCAGCGTAGAAGGCGTCGGTGTGTACAATGAGCAGTTCTTC
J gene: TRBJ2-4; clone size: .; D gene: .; V gene: TRBV7-2; CDR3 protein: CASSLVKPPPEDIQYF; CDR3 DNA: TGTGCCAGCAGCTTAGTGAAGCCGCCGCCAGAGGACATTCAGTACTTC
J gene: TRBJ2-2; clone size: .; D gene: .; V gene: TRBV7-9; CDR3 protein: CASSPGPLNTGELFF; CDR3 DNA: TGTGCCAGCAGCCCCGGGCCTTTGAACACCGGGGAGCTGTTTTTT
J gene: TRBJ2-7; clone size: .; D gene: .; V gene: TRBV5-1; CDR3 protein: CASSLMQGGLEQYF; CDR3 DNA: TGCGCCAGCAGCTTAATGCAGGGGGGGCTCGAGCAGTACTTC
J gene: TRBJ2-7; clone size: .; D gene: .; V gene: TRBV14; CDR3 protein: CASSPTPYEQYF; CDR3 DNA: TGTGCCAGCAGCCCCACCCCCTACGAGCAGTACTTC
J gene: TRBJ2-3; clone size: .; D gene: TRBD2; V gene: TRBV25-1; CDR3 protein: CASSEWRGTDTQYF; CDR3 DNA: TGTGCCAGCAGTGAATGGCGGGGGACGGATACGCAGTATTTT
J gene: TRBJ2-2; clone size: once; D gene: .; V gene: TRBV5-1; CDR3 protein: CASSLVPGTNTGELFF; CDR3 DNA: TGCGCCAGCAGCTTGGTACCGGGAACGAACACCGGGGAGCTGTTTTTT
J gene: TRBJ2-2; clone size: .; D gene: .; V gene: TRBV6-5; CDR3 protein: CASSFNRAGTGELFF; CDR3 DNA: TGTGCCAGCAGTTTTAACAGGGCTGGCACCGGGGAGCTGTTTTTT
J gene: TRBJ2-7; clone size: .; D gene: .; V gene: TRBV4-1; CDR3 protein: CASSQGFEQYF; CDR3 DNA: TGCGCCAGCAGCCAGGGTTTCGAGCAGTACTTC
J gene: TRBJ1-1; clone size: .; D gene: .; V gene: TRBV19; CDR3 protein: CASSIRLKMNTEAFF; CDR3 DNA: TGTGCCAGTAGTATTCGTTTGAAAATGAACACTGAAGCTTTCTTT
J gene: TRBJ1-1; clone size: .; D gene: .; V gene: TRBV28; CDR3 protein: CASSHRKGGNTEAFF; CDR3 DNA: TGTGCCAGCAGTCACCGGAAGGGGGGGAACACTGAAGCTTTCTTT
J gene: TRBJ1-2; clone size: once; D gene: TRBD1; V gene: TRBV7-9; CDR3 protein: CASRWDSTSNYGYTF; CDR3 DNA: TGTGCCAGCAGGTGGGACAGCACCTCTAACTATGGCTACACCTTC
J gene: TRBJ2-1; clone size: .; D gene: TRBD2; V gene: TRBV29-1; CDR3 protein: CSVEGPSSSTSGRPKRPPLGQFF; CDR3 DNA: TGCAGCGTTGAAGGCCCTTCCTCTTCTACTAGCGGGAGGCCAAAGCGCCCCCCGTTGGGGCAGTTCTTC
J gene: TRBJ2-7; clone size: .; D gene: TRBD1; V gene: TRBV7-2; CDR3 protein: CASSPRQGAGEQYF; CDR3 DNA: TGTGCCAGCAGCCCCCGACAGGGGGCTGGCGAGCAGTACTTC
J gene: TRBJ2-7; clone size: .; D gene: TRBD2; V gene: TRBV5-4; CDR3 protein: CASSLVTLAESSYEQYF; CDR3 DNA: TGTGCCAGCAGCTTGGTAACGCTAGCGGAGAGCTCCTACGAGCAGTACTTC
J gene: TRBJ1-2; clone size: .; D gene: .; V gene: TRBV27; CDR3 protein: CASSSLGFVYGYTF; CDR3 DNA: TGTGCCAGCAGTTCCCTTGGATTTGTCTATGGCTACACCTTC
J gene: TRBJ1-1; clone size: .; D gene: .; V gene: TRBV28; CDR3 protein: CASSFQQGEVNTEAFF; CDR3 DNA: TGTGCCAGCAGTTTCCAACAGGGTGAGGTGAACACTGAAGCTTTCTTT
J gene: TRBJ2-5; clone size: .; D gene: .; V gene: TRBV27; CDR3 protein: CASSFQGRRETQYF; CDR3 DNA: TGTGCCAGCAGTTTCCAGGGGCGCAGGGAGACCCAGTACTTC
J gene: TRBJ1-5; clone size: .; D gene: .; V gene: TRBV7-3; CDR3 protein: CASSPQRGGMQPQHF; CDR3 DNA: TGTGCCAGCAGCCCCCAACGGGGTGGGATGCAGCCCCAGCATTTT
J gene: TRBJ2-2; clone size: .; D gene: .; V gene: TRBV28; CDR3 protein: CASSFYNGGTGELFF; CDR3 DNA: TGTGCCAGCAGTTTTTACAATGGCGGGACCGGGGAGCTGTTTTTT
J gene: TRBJ1-1; clone size: .; D gene: .; V gene: TRBV5-1; CDR3 protein: CASSLTRGTEAFF; CDR3 DNA: TGCGCCAGCAGCTTGACCCGGGGGACTGAAGCTTTCTTT
J gene: TRBJ2-7; clone size: .; D gene: .; V gene: TRBV19; CDR3 protein: CASSFGGLTYEQYF; CDR3 DNA: TGTGCCAGTAGCTTCGGAGGTTTGACCTACGAGCAGTACTTC
J gene: TRBJ1-5; clone size: .; D gene: .; V gene: TRBV7-9; CDR3 protein: CASSLGPNQPQHF; CDR3 DNA: TGTGCCAGCAGCTTGGGACCAAATCAGCCCCAGCATTTT
J gene: TRBJ2-7; clone size: .; D gene: TRBD1; V gene: TRBV28; CDR3 protein: CASSNRGFSYEQYF; CDR3 DNA: TGTGCCAGCAGCAACAGGGGTTTCTCCTACGAGCAGTACTTC
J gene: TRBJ2-4; clone size: .; D gene: .; V gene: TRBV2; CDR3 protein: CAGRAPDTKNIQYF; CDR3 DNA: TGTGCCGGACGAGCCCCTGATACCAAAAACATTCAGTACTTC
J gene: TRBJ1-2; clone size: .; D gene: .; V gene: TRBV6-5; CDR3 protein: CASSPTGRSYGYTF; CDR3 DNA: TGTGCCAGCAGCCCGACAGGCCGGAGCTATGGCTACACCTTC
J gene: TRBJ2-7; clone size: .; D gene: TRBD2; V gene: TRBV29-1; CDR3 protein: CSVPREASYEQYF; CDR3 DNA: TGCAGCGTTCCCCGGGAGGCCTCCTACGAGCAGTACTTC
J gene: TRBJ2-2; clone size: .; D gene: TRBD2; V gene: TRBV4-1; CDR3 protein: CASSQGFLAGGPGELFF; CDR3 DNA: TGCGCCAGCAGCCAAGGATTTTTGGCGGGAGGGCCCGGGGAGCTGTTTTTT
J gene: TRBJ1-1; clone size: once; D gene: TRBD1; V gene: TRBV5-1; CDR3 protein: CASSLNQGVGGWNTEAFF; CDR3 DNA: TGCGCCAGCAGCTTGAATCAGGGGGTAGGAGGATGGAACACTGAAGCTTTCTTT
J gene: TRBJ2-2; clone size: .; D gene: .; V gene: TRBV6-1; CDR3 protein: CASSEIPQIGGGAGTGELFF; CDR3 DNA: TGTGCCAGCAGTGAAATCCCCCAGATTGGTGGGGGCGCCGGCACCGGGGAGCTGTTTTTT
J gene: TRBJ1-1; clone size: .; D gene: .; V gene: TRBV28; CDR3 protein: CASSSGQLKAFF; CDR3 DNA: TGTGCCAGCAGTTCCGGACAGTTAAAAGCTTTCTTT
J gene: TRBJ1-3; clone size: .; D gene: TRBD1; V gene: TRBV28; CDR3 protein: CASTDMRQGANTIYF; CDR3 DNA: TGTGCCAGCACCGACATGAGACAGGGGGCGAACACCATATATTTT
J gene: TRBJ2-2; clone size: once; D gene: .; V gene: TRBV7-2; CDR3 protein: CASSLAPGELFF; CDR3 DNA: TGTGCCAGCAGCTTAGCCCCCGGGGAGCTGTTTTTT
J gene: TRBJ2-2; clone size: .; D gene: TRBD2; V gene: TRBV18; CDR3 protein: CASSPPELAGPGELFF; CDR3 DNA: TGTGCCAGCTCACCACCGGAACTAGCGGGGCCCGGGGAGCTGTTTTTT
J gene: TRBJ2-1; clone size: .; D gene: .; V gene: TRBV11-3; CDR3 protein: CASSLEFGVGFPNNEQFF; CDR3 DNA: TGTGCCAGCAGCCTAGAATTTGGGGTTGGCTTTCCAAACAATGAGCAGTTCTTC
J gene: TRBJ2-7; clone size: .; D gene: TRBD1; V gene: TRBV27; CDR3 protein: CASSWTGSHEQYF; CDR3 DNA: TGTGCCAGCAGTTGGACAGGGAGCCACGAGCAGTACTTC
J gene: TRBJ2-1; clone size: once; D gene: TRBD2; V gene: TRBV4-1; CDR3 protein: CASRLAGVLVEGDNEQFF; CDR3 DNA: TGCGCCAGCAGACTAGCGGGAGTCTTAGTCGAGGGGGACAATGAGCAGTTCTTC
J gene: TRBJ2-7; clone size: .; D gene: .; V gene: TRBV5-6; CDR3 protein: CASSLERSYEQYF; CDR3 DNA: TGTGCCAGCAGCTTAGAGCGCTCCTACGAGCAGTACTTC